This T cell receptor beta chain was found in a study of blood T cell repertoires in COVID-19. Study overall: There were acute and convalescent COVID-19 samples, and they came from the United States, Italy and Spain.

The sample holds a few counts of this clone. Profiling relied on immunoSEQ multiplex PCR, and the TCRdb table lists in-frame clones only, not all of them. The data show around 70,000 clones, 80% seen once. Specimen: peripheral blood. This sequence was found in a human donor in a cohort sampled during active COVID-19.

CDR3 sequence (DNA): TGTGCCAGCAGTCTCACTTCCTACGAGCAGTACTTC. This translates into CASSLTSYEQYF. V gene TRBV12-3 or TRBV12-4 combines with J gene TRBJ2-7; D gene unclear. This CDR3 has 12 residues. The V end was cut by 5 bases, the J end by 1 base, with 6 bases between.